Reported below is one TCR beta chain. Its antigen is undetermined. TCRdb independently ran MiXCR on the reads; one entry per CDR3 protein. The sample lists about 110,000 distinct CDR3 sequences; over 40% were seen once. The data stem from a study of T cell repertoires in cytomegalovirus infection. At the level of the study: Public TCR beta signatures provided an indication of both CMV infection and a matching HLA type.

Germline V gene data show CDR1 as PRHDT and CDR2 as FYEKMQ (reference sequence). The V end lost 7 bases, the J end lost 5 bases, and 18 bases lay between the germline ends. The CDR3 sequence is 14 residues long. Whole-study findings and limits: The study found HLA-C-restricted CMV-specific TCR beta clonotypes dominating the ex vivo response. CMV carriers having the relevant HLA were flagged by cumulative public TCR beta family frequency.

The chain employs TRBV13 and TRBJ2-7; possibly TRBD1 or TRBD2 for D (5 bases each). The sequenced sample was CD8+ T cells from cultured PBMCs, obtained from culture after CMV antigen stimulation. The sequence derives from a human donor in good health (CMV status not recorded). Some clones in this sample may be carry-over from other donors' samples. This CDR3 is CASNLGVMGNEQYF. The CDR3 DNA is TGTGCCAGCAACCTGGGGGTAATGGGGAACGAGCAGTACTTC.